This T cell receptor (beta chain) stems from a study of T-cell reconstitution after alpha-beta-depleted transplantation in children. The CDR3 covers 15 residues. Trimming removed 5 bases at V and 8 bases at J, with 22 bases between. Germline CDR1 reads MDHEN; CDR2 reads SYDVKM. During its preparation, the TCRbeta library received unique molecular identifiers. TCRdb reanalysed the PCR reads using MiXCR and keeps one entry per CDR3 protein. The table includes approximately 100,000 distinct CDR3 sequences, 10% to 15% detected once. Only a few counts were recorded for this clonotype. The input for sequencing was PBMCs from the stem cell graft donor, taken from the stem cell graft. The rearrangement joins TRBV28 to TRBJ2-7; no reliable D call. The source is a human donor who donated a stem cell graft to a child with inherited bone marrow failure. CDR3 amino acids: CASSLPASLLSKQYF. The CDR3 bases are TGTGCCAGCAGTCTACCCGCATCCCTTTTGAGTAAGCAGTACTTC.